A single sample gave rise to the 15 T cell receptor beta chains below, sequenced in a study of shared clonotypes between healthy human individuals (dated by TCRdb to 2020 to 2021). The library was prepared using the immunoSEQ multiplex PCR assay. This is the immuneACCESS table as TCRdb keeps it, with only in-frame sequences that have V and J called. A part of the clones is gone; compared with another copy, unresolved V genes explain less than half, and the rest is unexplained. The sample yields about 1.1 million clones; approximately 80% were counted once. Together, the top ten hold roughly 0.62% of the sample. The sequencing sample was made of memory CD4+ T cells from PBMCs. This sample's cell subset or site label indicates: CD45RA-negative fraction. The origin of the receptors is a man aged 18 to 35 in good health. Some clones in this sample may be carry-over from other donors' samples.

V usage is TRBV27 and J usage is TRBJ2-1; D gene ambiguous. The ends were cut back, 3 bases at V and 10 bases at J, with 16 bases in the middle. Per germline, CDR1 MNHEY and CDR2 SMNVEV (reference sequence). This CDR3 comprises 14 residues. CDR3 region: CASSFRQPLGEQFF. The DNA of the CDR3 is TGTGCCAGCAGTTTTCGACAACCCCTCGGGGAGCAGTTCTTC.

The chain is built from TRBV5-1 and TRBJ1-2, with D possibly matching TRBD1 (6 bases). Germline CDR1 reads SGHRS; CDR2 reads YFSETQ. With 0 bases removed from V and 0 bases from J, the gap between germline ends came to 12 bases. This CDR3 spans 16 amino acids. CDR3 sequence: CASSLAPGTPNYGYTF. In DNA form, the CDR3 reads TGCGCCAGCAGCTTGGCACCCGGGACACCTAACTATGGCTACACCTTC. Looking up the rest from reference TRBV5-1 and TRBJ1-2 gives the full variable domain: KAGVTQTPRYLIKTRGQQVTLSCSPISGHRSVSWYQQTPGQGLQFLFEYFSETQRNKGNFPGRFSGRQFSNSRSEMNVSTLELGDSALYLCASSLAPGTPNYGYTFGSGTRLTVV.

The rearrangement joins TRBV6-1 to TRBJ2-7; the D gene is possibly TRBD2 (6 bases). Germline CDR1 and CDR2: MNHNS and SASEGT. With 6 bases removed from V and 11 bases from J, the gap between germline ends came to 14 bases. The CDR3 is 11 residues long. The CDR3 sequence: CASREGRGKYF. Written as DNA, the CDR3 is TGTGCCAGCAGGGAGGGGCGAGGGAAGTACTTC.

This clone was recorded once. The rearrangement joins TRBV28 to TRBJ1-1, with D tentatively TRBD1 (6 bases). The CDR3 totals 15 residues. The germline gives CDR1 MDHEN, CDR2 SYDVKM. Trimming stripped 0 bases from V and 10 bases from J, with 18 bases between. The CDR3 is CASSLWVGKSTGAFF. DNA of the CDR3: TGTGCCAGCAGTTTATGGGTAGGGAAATCGACAGGAGCTTTCTTT.

This chain connects TRBV19 to TRBJ2-2; the D is unclear. The CDR3 extends over 16 amino acids. V lost 4 bases and J lost 6, with 18 bases in between. CDR1 LNHDA and CDR2 SQIVND come from the germline V gene (reference sequence). The CDR3 region has the DNA TGTGCCAGTAGTACTATGAGGACCGCAAGAGCCGGGGAGCTGTTTTTT. This gives the protein CASSTMRTARAGELFF.

The rearrangement joins TRBV28 to TRBJ1-5; maybe TRBD1 (6 bases). Germline CDR1 MDHEN, CDR2 SYDVKM. V shed 6 bases and J shed 4 bases, with 13 bases lying between them. The CDR3 contains 14 residues. The DNA for the CDR3 is TGTGCCAGCAGGGGGACATTGGGTAATCAGCCCCAGCATTTT. It translates to CASRGTLGNQPQHF.

V usage is TRBV2 and J usage is TRBJ2-5; the D gene is possibly TRBD1 (6 bases). The CDR3 spans 16 residues. Germline CDR1 SNHLY, CDR2 FYNNEI. Between the trimmed V and J ends, which lost 3 bases and 3 bases, there was a span of 17 bases. The CDR3 bases are TGTGCCAGCAGTGAGATGGGACACGCTGTGAAAGAGACCCAGTACTTC. It translates to CASSEMGHAVKETQYF.

This clone occurred a few times. This chain connects TRBV27 to TRBJ2-7; unclear D gene. V shed 2 bases and J shed 3 bases, with 23 bases lying between them. The CDR3 runs 18 residues. Germline V gene sequence: CDR1 MNHEY, CDR2 SMNVEV (reference sequence). Here the CDR3 DNA reads TGTGCCAGCAGTTTACCCACCCCGCCAGGCCTTTTGGACTACGAGCAGTACTTC. Translated: CASSLPTPPGLLDYEQYF.

This sequence joins TRBV18 and TRBJ2-1; D remains ambiguous. The CDR3 contains 13 residues. Trimming took 1 base from V and 6 from J, leaving 7 bases between them. Looked up from germline, CDR1 is KGHSH and CDR2 is LQKENI. CDR3 bases: TGTGCCAGCTCACCACGGGTAGTCAATGAGCAGTTCTTC. Translating it yields CASSPRVVNEQFF.

The chain is built from TRBV30 and TRBJ2-2; 7 bases line up with TRBD1. There are 14 residues in the CDR3. V was pared by 1 base and J by 7 bases, with 6 bases of the junction left unmatched. Germline lookup yields CDR1 GTSNPN and CDR2 SVGIG (reference sequence). CDR3 sequence: CAWSGKQGYGELFF. The CDR3 DNA is TGTGCCTGGAGTGGTAAACAGGGGTACGGGGAGCTGTTTTTT.

The chain uses TRBV5-1 and TRBJ2-7; D possibly corresponds to TRBD1 (6 bases). CDR1 SGHRS and CDR2 YFSETQ come from the germline V gene. The CDR3 is made up of 12 amino acids. Trimming removed 3 bases at V and 6 bases at J, with 10 bases between. The CDR3 sequence: CASSWGPSEQYF. CDR3 nucleotides: TGCGCCAGCAGCTGGGGGCCTAGCGAGCAGTACTTC. The whole variable domain, filled in from reference TRBV5-1 and TRBJ2-7, reads KAGVTQTPRYLIKTRGQQVTLSCSPISGHRSVSWYQQTPGQGLQFLFEYFSETQRNKGNFPGRFSGRQFSNSRSEMNVSTLELGDSALYLCASSWGPSEQYFGPGTRLTVT.

This clone has a single count. The chain has TRBV5-4 and TRBJ2-1, with TRBD2 matching 15 bases. After removal of 0 bases from V and 9 bases from J, the junction contained 7 bases not matched to a gene. The CDR3 extends over 17 amino acids. Germline V gene sequence: CDR1 SGHNT, CDR2 YYREEE (reference sequence). Here the CDR3 reads CASSLGGLAGGPGEQFF. The CDR3 nucleotides are TGTGCCAGCAGCTTGGGTGGACTAGCGGGAGGGCCGGGTGAGCAGTTCTTC.

This sequence joins TRBV2 and TRBJ2-3, with TRBD2 identical over 11 bases. Losses at the gene ends were 6 bases for V and 4 bases for J; bases not matched to a gene: 6. The length of the CDR3 is 15 residues. The germline V gene has CDR1 SNHLY and CDR2 FYNNEI. CDR3 protein: CASSETSGTADTQYF. As DNA, the CDR3 is TGTGCCAGCAGCGAGACTAGCGGGACGGCAGATACGCAGTATTTT.

The V call is TRBV9, the J call TRBJ2-1; 12 bases agree with TRBD2. The CDR3 length is 16 residues. Per the germline V gene, CDR1 is SGDLS and CDR2 is YYNGEE. V shed 4 bases and J 9 bases; nucleotides not matched to a gene: 11. This CDR3 is CASSPRTSGTGSEQFF. The CDR3 bases are TGTGCCAGCAGCCCCCGGACTAGCGGGACTGGTAGTGAGCAGTTCTTC.

The V and J genes are TRBV5-1 and TRBJ1-4; 10 nucleotides agree with TRBD1. V was clipped by 4 bases and J by 7 bases; unmatched bases: 7. Germline CDR1 and CDR2: SGHRS and YFSETQ. The CDR3 sequence is 15 residues long. CDR3: CASSIEGTGVEKLFF. The CDR3 DNA follows: TGCGCCAGCAGCATAGAAGGGACAGGGGTTGAAAAACTGTTTTTT.